The text below deals with one TCR beta chain. Germline CDR1 and CDR2: SGHDN and FVKESK. V trimming: 4 bases; J trimming: 3 bases; junction bases outside the gene matches: 12. The CDR3 is 17 amino acids. These data are taken from a study of control samples from healthy donors and cancer patients. The data were produced by immunoSEQ multiplex PCR, yet TCRdb's version contains in-frame clones alone and is incomplete. This repertoire shows 100,000 to 150,000 clones, 80% to 95% found once; its top ten account for about 5.5%. Sequencing used blood. The chain links TRBV14 to TRBJ2-3, with 8 positions matching TRBD2. This TCR derives from a man between 18 and 29 years old in good health. In DNA, the CDR3 is TGTGCCAGCAGCCCTCAGCGGGGTAGCGGGGAGACAGATACGCAGTATTTT. It specifies CASSPQRGSGETDTQYF.